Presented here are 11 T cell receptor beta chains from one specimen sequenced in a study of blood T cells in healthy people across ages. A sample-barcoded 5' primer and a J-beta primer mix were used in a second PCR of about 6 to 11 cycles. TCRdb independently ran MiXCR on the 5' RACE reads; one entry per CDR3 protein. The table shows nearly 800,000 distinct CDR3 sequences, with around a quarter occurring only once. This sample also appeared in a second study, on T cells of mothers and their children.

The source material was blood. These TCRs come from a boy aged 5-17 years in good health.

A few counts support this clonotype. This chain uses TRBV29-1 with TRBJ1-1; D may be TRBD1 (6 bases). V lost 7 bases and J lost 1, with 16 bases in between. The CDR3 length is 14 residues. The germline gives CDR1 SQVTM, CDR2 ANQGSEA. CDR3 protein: CSARPGQQNTEAFF. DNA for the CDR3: TGCAGCGCTAGACCGGGACAACAGAACACTGAAGCTTTCTTT.

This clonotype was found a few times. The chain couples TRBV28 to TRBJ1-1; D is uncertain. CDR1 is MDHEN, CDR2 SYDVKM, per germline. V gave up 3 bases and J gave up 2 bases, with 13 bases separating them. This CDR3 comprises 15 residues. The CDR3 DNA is TGTGCCAGCAGTTTCCGTTTCCCGGTTAACACTGAAGCTTTCTTT. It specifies CASSFRFPVNTEAFF.

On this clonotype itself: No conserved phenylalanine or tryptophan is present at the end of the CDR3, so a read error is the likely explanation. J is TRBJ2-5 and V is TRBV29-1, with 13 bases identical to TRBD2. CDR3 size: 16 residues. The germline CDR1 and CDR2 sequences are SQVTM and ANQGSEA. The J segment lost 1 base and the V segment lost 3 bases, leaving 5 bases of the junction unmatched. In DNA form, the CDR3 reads TGCAGCGTTGAGGAATGGACTAGCGGGAGCCAAGAGACCCAGTACCTC. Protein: CSVEEWTSGSQETQYL.

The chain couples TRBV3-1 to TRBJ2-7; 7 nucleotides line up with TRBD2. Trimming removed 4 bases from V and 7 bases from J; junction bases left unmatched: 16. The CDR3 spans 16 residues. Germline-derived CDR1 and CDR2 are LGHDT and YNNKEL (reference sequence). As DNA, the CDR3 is TGTGCCAGCAGCCTCCTCTCCGGGACGCGGGGAGGGGAGCAGTACTTC. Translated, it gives CASSLLSGTRGGEQYF.

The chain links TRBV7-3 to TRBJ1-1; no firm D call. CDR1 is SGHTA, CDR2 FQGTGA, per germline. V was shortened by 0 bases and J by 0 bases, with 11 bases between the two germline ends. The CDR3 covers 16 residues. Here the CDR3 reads CASSLTKRTMNTEAFF. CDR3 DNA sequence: TGTGCCAGCAGCTTAACGAAAAGGACCATGAACACTGAAGCTTTCTTT. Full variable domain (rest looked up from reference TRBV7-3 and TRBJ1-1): GAGVSQTPSNKVTEKGKYVELRCDPISGHTALYWYRQSLGQGPEFLIYFQGTGAADDSGLPNDRFFAVRPEGSVSTLKIQRTERGDSAVYLCASSLTKRTMNTEAFFGQGTRLTVV.

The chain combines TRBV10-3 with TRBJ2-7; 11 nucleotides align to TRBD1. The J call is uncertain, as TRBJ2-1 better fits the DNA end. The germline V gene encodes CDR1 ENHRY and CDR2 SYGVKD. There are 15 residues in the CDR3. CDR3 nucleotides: TGTGCCATCAGTGAGCCCGGGACAGGGGGTCATGAGCAGTTCTTC. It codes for CAISEPGTGGHEQFF.

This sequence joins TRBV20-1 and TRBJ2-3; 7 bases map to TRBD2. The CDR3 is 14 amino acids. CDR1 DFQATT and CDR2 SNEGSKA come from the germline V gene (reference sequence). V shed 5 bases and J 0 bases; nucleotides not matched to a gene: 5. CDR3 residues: CSASLAASTDTQYF. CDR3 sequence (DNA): TGCAGTGCTTCCCTAGCGGCTAGCACAGATACGCAGTATTTT.

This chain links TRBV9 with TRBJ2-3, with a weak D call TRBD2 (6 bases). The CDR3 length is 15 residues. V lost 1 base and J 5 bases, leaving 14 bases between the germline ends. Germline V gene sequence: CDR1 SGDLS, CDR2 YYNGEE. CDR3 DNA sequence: TGTGCCAGCAGCGTAAGTGGACTACCTAGAGATACGCAGTATTTT. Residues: CASSVSGLPRDTQYF.

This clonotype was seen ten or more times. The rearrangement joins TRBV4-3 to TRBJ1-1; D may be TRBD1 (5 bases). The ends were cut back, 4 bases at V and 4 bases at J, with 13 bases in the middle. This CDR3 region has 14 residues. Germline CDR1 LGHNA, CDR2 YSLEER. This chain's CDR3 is CASSPTPGGTEAFF. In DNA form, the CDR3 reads TGCGCCAGCAGCCCCACCCCGGGGGGCACTGAAGCTTTCTTT.

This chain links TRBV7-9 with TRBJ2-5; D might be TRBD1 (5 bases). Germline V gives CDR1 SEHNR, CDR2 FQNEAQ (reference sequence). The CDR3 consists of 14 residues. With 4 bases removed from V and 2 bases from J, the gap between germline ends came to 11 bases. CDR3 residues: CASSSTDRQETQYF. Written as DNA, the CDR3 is TGTGCCAGCAGCTCGACAGACAGACAAGAGACCCAGTACTTC.

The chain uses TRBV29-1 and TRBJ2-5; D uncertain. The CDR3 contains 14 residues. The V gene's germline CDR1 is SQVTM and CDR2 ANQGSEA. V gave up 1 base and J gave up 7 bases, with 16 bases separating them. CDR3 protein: CSVEGATASGTQYF. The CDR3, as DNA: TGCAGCGTTGAAGGCGCCACAGCAAGTGGGACCCAGTACTTC. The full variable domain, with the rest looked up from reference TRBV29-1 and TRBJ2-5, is SAVISQKPSRDICQRGTSLTIQCQVDSQVTMMFWYRQQPGQSLTLIATANQGSEATYESGFVIDKFPISRPNLTFSTLTVSNMSPEDSSIYLCSVEGATASGTQYFGPGTRLLVL.